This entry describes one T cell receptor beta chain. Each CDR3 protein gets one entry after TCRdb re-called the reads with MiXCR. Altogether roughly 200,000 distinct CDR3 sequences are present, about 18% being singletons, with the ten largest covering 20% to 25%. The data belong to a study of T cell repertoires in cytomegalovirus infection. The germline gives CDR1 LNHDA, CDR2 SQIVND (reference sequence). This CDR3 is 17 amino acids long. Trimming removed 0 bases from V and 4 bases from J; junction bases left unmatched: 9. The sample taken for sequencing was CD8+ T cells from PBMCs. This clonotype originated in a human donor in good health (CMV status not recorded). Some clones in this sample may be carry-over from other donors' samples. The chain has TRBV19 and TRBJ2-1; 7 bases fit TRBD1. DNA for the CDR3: TGTGCCAGTAGTATAGATGGGGACAGCGACCTGTACAATGAGCAGTTCTTC. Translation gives CASSIDGDSDLYNEQFF.